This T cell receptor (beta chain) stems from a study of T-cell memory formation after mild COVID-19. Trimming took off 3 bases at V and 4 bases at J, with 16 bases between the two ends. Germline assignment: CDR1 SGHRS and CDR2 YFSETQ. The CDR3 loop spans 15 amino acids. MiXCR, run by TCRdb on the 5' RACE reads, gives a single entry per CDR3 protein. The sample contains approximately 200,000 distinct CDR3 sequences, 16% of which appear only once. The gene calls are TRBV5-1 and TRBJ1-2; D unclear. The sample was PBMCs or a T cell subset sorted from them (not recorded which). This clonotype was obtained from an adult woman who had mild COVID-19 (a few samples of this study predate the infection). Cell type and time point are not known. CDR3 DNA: TGCGCCAGCAGCTCAGAGACATCGAATAGCTATGGCTACACCTTC. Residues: CASSSETSNSYGYTF.